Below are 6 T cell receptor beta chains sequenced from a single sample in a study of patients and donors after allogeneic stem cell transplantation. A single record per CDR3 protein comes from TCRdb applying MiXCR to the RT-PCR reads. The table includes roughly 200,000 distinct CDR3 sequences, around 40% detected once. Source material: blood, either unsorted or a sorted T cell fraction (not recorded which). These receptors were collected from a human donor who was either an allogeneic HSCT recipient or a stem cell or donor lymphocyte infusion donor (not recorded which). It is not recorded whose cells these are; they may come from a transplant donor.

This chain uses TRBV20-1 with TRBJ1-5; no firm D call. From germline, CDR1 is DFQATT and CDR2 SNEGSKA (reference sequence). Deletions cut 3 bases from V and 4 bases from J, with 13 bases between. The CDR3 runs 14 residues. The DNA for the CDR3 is TGCAGTGCTAGTAGCAGACTACGTAATCAGCCCCAGCATTTT. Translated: CSASSRLRNQPQHF.

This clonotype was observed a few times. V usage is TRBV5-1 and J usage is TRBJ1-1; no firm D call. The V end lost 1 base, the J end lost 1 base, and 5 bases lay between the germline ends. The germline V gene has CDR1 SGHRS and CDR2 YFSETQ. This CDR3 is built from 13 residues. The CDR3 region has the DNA TGCGCCAGCAGCTTGAGCCCGAACACTGAAGCTTTCTTT. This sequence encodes CASSLSPNTEAFF. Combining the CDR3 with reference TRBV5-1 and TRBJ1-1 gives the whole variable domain KAGVTQTPRYLIKTRGQQVTLSCSPISGHRSVSWYQQTPGQGLQFLFEYFSETQRNKGNFPGRFSGRQFSNSRSEMNVSTLELGDSALYLCASSLSPNTEAFFGQGTRLTVV.

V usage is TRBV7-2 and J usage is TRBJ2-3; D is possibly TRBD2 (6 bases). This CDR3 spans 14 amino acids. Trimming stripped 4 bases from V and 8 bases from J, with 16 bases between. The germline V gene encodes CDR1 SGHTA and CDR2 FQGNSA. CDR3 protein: CASSSRTTNSTQYF. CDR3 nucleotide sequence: TGTGCCAGCAGCTCGCGGACTACAAACTCTACGCAGTATTTT.

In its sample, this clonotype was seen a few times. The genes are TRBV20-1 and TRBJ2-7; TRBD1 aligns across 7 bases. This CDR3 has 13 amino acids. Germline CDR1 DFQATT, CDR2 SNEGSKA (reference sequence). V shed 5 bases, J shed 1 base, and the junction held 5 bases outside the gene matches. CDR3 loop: CSADHRGSYEQYF. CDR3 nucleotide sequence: TGCAGTGCTGATCACAGGGGTTCCTACGAGCAGTACTTC.

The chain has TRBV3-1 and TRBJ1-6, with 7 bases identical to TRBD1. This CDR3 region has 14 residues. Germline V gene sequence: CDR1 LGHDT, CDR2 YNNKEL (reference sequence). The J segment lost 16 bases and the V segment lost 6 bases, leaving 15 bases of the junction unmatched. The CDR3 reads CASRRQGSGEGLHF. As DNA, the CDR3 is TGTGCCAGCAGGCGACAGGGATCGGGAGAGGGTCTCCACTTT.

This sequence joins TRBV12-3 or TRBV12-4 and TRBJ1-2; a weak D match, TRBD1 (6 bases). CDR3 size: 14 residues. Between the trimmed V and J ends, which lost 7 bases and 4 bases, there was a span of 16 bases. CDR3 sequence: CASNLDRNSYGYTF. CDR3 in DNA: TGTGCCAGCAATCTAGACAGGAACAGCTATGGCTACACCTTC.